This TCR beta chain was found in a study of T cell responses to AZD1222 COVID-19 vaccine. Study-level results: Vaccine-related CD4 TCRs covered spike, predominating at 160-218 and 743-854. In the spike-specific TCR repertoire, nearly half reportedly target unmutated variant regions.

The assay was immunoSEQ multiplex PCR, and TCRdb's table has in-frame clones only and misses some. The sample holds some 98,000 clones, 88% seen once. A note on this clone: As yet, its antigen is unknown.

V was trimmed by 0 bases and J by 8 bases, leaving 9 bases between them. Germline CDR1 is SGHRS and CDR2 is YFSETQ. There are 13 residues in the CDR3. The material sequenced was peripheral blood, taken 28 days after the second AZD1222 dose. The TCR was taken from an adult who received the AZD1222 COVID-19 vaccine. J is TRBJ2-1 and V is TRBV5-1; D may be TRBD2 (6 bases). CDR3 amino acids: CASSLGTGDEQFF. The CDR3 DNA is TGCGCCAGCAGCTTGGGGACGGGAGATGAGCAGTTCTTC.